Presented here are 25 T cell receptor beta chains from one specimen sequenced in a study of cytomegalovirus exposure and HLA in healthy donors. Primers included in the PCR were 60 Vbeta and 13 Jbeta primers. Produced via immunoSEQ multiplex PCR; TCRdb's table is partial and in-frame only. The sample has 150,000 to 200,000 clones; approximately 79% are singletons. The specimen was PBMCs. All receptors derive from a man aged 35-49 years in good health and CMV-seropositive.

The chain employs TRBV6-1 and TRBJ1-5, with 8 bases fitting TRBD1. The CDR3 covers 16 residues. The germline V gene encodes CDR1 MNHNS and CDR2 SASEGT. The V gene end was trimmed by 0 bases and the J gene end by 5 bases; junction bases not matched to a gene: 6. The CDR3 DNA follows: TGTGCCAGCAGTGAAGCGCTGACAGGGGATCATCAGCCCCAGCATTTT. This gives the protein CASSEALTGDHQPQHF.

The chain links TRBV5-1 to TRBJ1-1; D is uncertain. Deletions cut 4 bases from V and 3 bases from J, with 13 bases between. This CDR3 comprises 14 residues. The germline gives CDR1 SGHRS, CDR2 YFSETQ. CDR3 in DNA: TGCGCCAGCAGCCCGAGAACAGAATACACTGAAGCTTTCTTT. The encoded protein is CASSPRTEYTEAFF.

In regard to this clone: One end of the junction is discordant with germline, which a read error may explain. The rearrangement uses TRBV27 and TRBJ2-1; D gene uncertain. Per germline, CDR1 MNHEY and CDR2 SMNVEV (reference sequence). The CDR3 has 14 amino acids. The CDR3 nucleotides are TGTGCCAGCAGTTTACCTGGAGCCTACAATGGGCAGTTCTTC. It codes for CASSLPGAYNGQFF.

The chain couples TRBV11-3 to TRBJ2-5; no clear D gene. The J call may be faulty, since TRBJ2-7 better matches the DNA end. CDR1 is SGHNT, CDR2 YENEEA, per germline. The CDR3 extends over 15 amino acids. The CDR3 is CASSGIGGGSYEQYF. CDR3 in DNA: TGTGCCAGCAGCGGCATCGGTGGCGGCTCCTACGAGCAGTACTTC.

V gene TRBV5-4 combines with J gene TRBJ1-2, with unresolved D. Trimming pared 4 bases from V and 7 bases from J, leaving 17 bases between. The CDR3 covers 14 residues. Per the germline V gene, CDR1 is SGHNT and CDR2 is YYREEE (reference sequence). The CDR3, as DNA: TGTGCCAGCAGCCCTCCCCAGTCGGAGAGTGGCTACACCTTC. Translated: CASSPPQSESGYTF.

This clone was detected only once. CDR3 in amino acids: CASSDLNGTSEPKGYEQYF. For the CDR3, the DNA is TGTGCCAGCAGTGACTTGAACGGGACTAGCGAACCAAAGGGCTACGAGCAGTACTTC. The gene calls are TRBV6-4 and TRBJ2-7; 10 bases match TRBD2. The CDR3 length is 19 residues. CDR1 is MRHNA, CDR2 SNTAGT, per germline. The trim removed 1 base at V and 3 bases at J, leaving 15 bases unmatched.

The chain links TRBV27 to TRBJ2-2, with 8 bases matching TRBD1. Germline V gene sequence: CDR1 MNHEY, CDR2 SMNVEV (reference sequence). CDR3 length: 14 residues. The ends lost 3 bases at V and 7 bases at J; junction bases unmatched: 4. Here the CDR3 DNA reads TGTGCCAGCAGTTTGCAGGGGGCTGGCGGGGAGCTGTTTTTT. This sequence encodes CASSLQGAGGELFF.

CDR3 in DNA: TGCGCCAGCAGTCAATCAGTTGGGACTAGCGGGAGAAGCTCCTACGAGCAGTACTTC. This sequence encodes CASSQSVGTSGRSSYEQYF. The rearrangement joins TRBV23-1 to TRBJ2-7, with TRBD2 matching over 14 bases. TRBV23-1 belongs to the ORF category, with a function that is uncertain. The CDR3 contains 19 residues. The J segment lost 0 bases and the V segment lost 0 bases, leaving 7 bases of the junction unmatched.

The CDR3: CASSLELPGDYGYTF. In nucleotides, the CDR3 is TGTGCCAGCAGCTTAGAACTGCCGGGGGATTATGGCTACACCTTC. The V and J genes are TRBV7-9 and TRBJ1-2; maybe TRBD1 (5 bases). V lost 1 base and J lost 5, with 14 bases in between. CDR1 and CDR2 (germline): SEHNR, FQNEAQ (reference sequence). This CDR3 comprises 15 residues.

The table lists this clone with a count of one. The DNA for the CDR3 is TGTGCCAGCAGCTTGGGTGCCTCAGCGGGCTACAATGAGCAGTTCTTC. Translated, it gives CASSLGASAGYNEQFF. The chain links TRBV5-8 to TRBJ2-1; D might be TRBD2 (6 bases). Germline lookup yields CDR1 SGHTS and CDR2 YDEGEE. This CDR3 has 16 residues. Trimming stripped 0 bases from V and 3 bases from J, with 13 bases between.

The chain is built from TRBV29-1 and TRBJ2-1; 7 nucleotides line up with TRBD2. V shed 4 bases and J 7 bases; nucleotides not matched to a gene: 19. The length of the CDR3 is 17 residues. Germline CDR1 and CDR2: SQVTM and ANQGSEA. CDR3 sequence: CSVGGTMTRHQENEQFF. The CDR3 DNA reads TGCAGCGTTGGAGGGACTATGACTCGACATCAGGAGAATGAGCAGTTCTTC.

The CDR3 DNA sequence: TGTGCCAGCAGCTTAAGGACTAGCGGGAGAGGGTCAGATACGCAGTATTTT. This sequence encodes CASSLRTSGRGSDTQYF. V gene TRBV7-8 combines with J gene TRBJ2-3, with TRBD2 matching over 13 bases. CDR1 is SGHVS, CDR2 FQNEAQ, per germline. Trimming removed 2 bases from V and 4 bases from J; junction bases left unmatched: 6. The CDR3 covers 17 residues. Complete variable domain (other parts from reference TRBV7-8 and TRBJ2-3): GAGVSQSPRYKVAKRGQDVALRCDPISGHVSLFWYQQALGQGPEFLTYFQNEAQLDKSGLPSDRFFAERPEGSVSTLKIQRTQQEDSAVYLCASSLRTSGRGSDTQYFGPGTRLTVL.

This clone was seen a few times. Other DNA sequences in this specimen translate into the identical CDR3. This rearrangement joins TRBV6-1 to TRBJ2-7, with 7 bases identical to TRBD1. Germline values: CDR1 MNHNS, CDR2 SASEGT. This CDR3 is built from 15 residues. The V gene end was trimmed by 2 bases and the J gene end by 0 bases; junction bases not matched to a gene: 4. CDR3 amino acids: CASSEFGTASYEQYF. The CDR3 DNA reads TGTGCCAGCAGTGAATTTGGGACAGCCTCCTACGAGCAGTACTTC.

V usage is TRBV5-1 and J usage is TRBJ2-7; 8 bases map to TRBD1. The length of the CDR3 is 14 residues. The V segment lost 4 bases and the J segment 5 bases; nucleotides outside the gene matches: 8. Germline lookup yields CDR1 SGHRS and CDR2 YFSETQ. CDR3 sequence (DNA): TGCGCCAGCAGCCTCCAGACAGGGGTTAACGAGCAGTACTTC. It translates to CASSLQTGVNEQYF. Using reference TRBV5-1 and TRBJ2-7 for the parts outside the CDR3, the full variable domain is KAGVTQTPRYLIKTRGQQVTLSCSPISGHRSVSWYQQTPGQGLQFLFEYFSETQRNKGNFPGRFSGRQFSNSRSEMNVSTLELGDSALYLCASSLQTGVNEQYFGPGTRLTVT.

This chain connects TRBV5-3 to TRBJ1-5; 12 nucleotides line up with TRBD1. TRBV5-3 is known as an ORF, though its function is uncertain. CDR3 size: 16 residues. The V and J ends lost 4 bases and 7 bases, in that order; junction bases with no gene match: 9. CDR3 DNA sequence: TGTGCCAGAAGCCAACCGGGACAGGGGGCGAGGCAGCCCCAGCATTTT. Protein product: CARSQPGQGARQPQHF.

The chain couples TRBV6-5 to TRBJ1-1; tentative D call: TRBD1 (6 bases). Germline values: CDR1 MNHEY, CDR2 SVGAGI. The CDR3 is 13 residues long. The V gene lost 5 bases and the J gene lost 4 bases, with 11 bases spanning the gap. CDR3 sequence: CASSRGFGTEAFF. CDR3 nucleotide sequence: TGTGCCAGCAGTAGGGGGTTTGGCACTGAAGCTTTCTTT.

The chain recombines TRBV5-1 with TRBJ2-5; 10 bases fit TRBD2. TRBJ2-7 matches the DNA end more closely, so the J call is doubtful. The CDR3 totals 15 residues. Germline values: CDR1 SGHRS, CDR2 YFSETQ. This CDR3 is CASSSLAGGGDEQYF. Written as DNA, the CDR3 is TGCGCCAGCAGCTCCTTAGCGGGAGGTGGGGACGAGCAGTACTTC.

The chain has TRBV11-2 and TRBJ1-5; maybe TRBD1 (6 bases). The V end lost 1 base, the J end lost 0 bases, and 13 bases lay between the germline ends. CDR1 is SGHAT and CDR2 is FQNNGV in the germline V gene. The CDR3 is 17 residues long. The CDR3 coding sequence is TGTGCCAGCAGCTTAGCTGGGACACCTTATAGCAATCAGCCCCAGCATTTT. Its protein is CASSLAGTPYSNQPQHF.

V gene TRBV5-1 combines with J gene TRBJ1-2; no clear D gene. V lost 0 bases and J 4 bases, leaving 13 bases between the germline ends. Germline CDR1 and CDR2: SGHRS and YFSETQ. The CDR3 runs 15 residues. The CDR3 DNA reads TGCGCCAGCAGCTTGGAACCGGGTCCCCTCTATGGCTACACCTTC. The encoded protein is CASSLEPGPLYGYTF.

The count of this clone is one. The V and J genes are TRBV25-1 and TRBJ1-2; tentatively, D is TRBD1 (5 bases). Trimming pared 7 bases from V and 2 bases from J, leaving 17 bases between. The CDR3 loop spans 15 amino acids. Germline CDR1 is MGHDK and CDR2 is SYGVNS. The CDR3 sequence: CASTPPGRGNYGYTF. The CDR3 DNA sequence: TGTGCCAGCACACCTCCGGGCCGGGGGAACTATGGCTACACCTTC.

The rearrangement joins TRBV29-1 to TRBJ1-5; 7 positions match TRBD1. V was clipped by 3 bases and J by 0 bases; unmatched bases: 5. Germline V CDR1 and CDR2: SQVTM, ANQGSEA. The length of the CDR3 is 15 residues. CDR3: CSVDGQDNSNQPQHF. DNA of the CDR3: TGCAGCGTTGATGGACAGGACAATAGCAATCAGCCCCAGCATTTT.

This clone appeared a single time. The chain recombines TRBV5-1 with TRBJ2-5; maybe TRBD1 (6 bases). TRBJ2-7 matches the DNA end more closely, so the J call is doubtful. The CDR3 is 14 amino acids. The germline V gene has CDR1 SGHRS and CDR2 YFSETQ. The CDR3 coding sequence is TGCGCCAGCAGCACGAGGACAGCCGGCAACGAGCAGTACTTC. Protein sequence: CASSTRTAGNEQYF.

This chain links TRBV7-8 with TRBJ2-7; tentative D call: TRBD1 (6 bases). The CDR3 loop spans 13 amino acids. V gave up 8 bases and J gave up 3 bases, with 14 bases separating them. Per germline, CDR1 SGHVS and CDR2 FQNEAQ. The CDR3 sequence: CASGNRVGYEQYF. In DNA form, the CDR3 reads TGTGCCAGCGGTAACAGGGTGGGCTACGAGCAGTACTTC.

This chain uses TRBV5-4 with TRBJ2-2; TRBD2 is a possible D gene (6 bases). Trimming took off 5 bases at V and 6 bases at J, with 23 bases between the two ends. Germline V gene lookup returns CDR1 SGHNT and CDR2 YYREEE (reference sequence). The CDR3 spans 17 residues. Written as DNA, the CDR3 is TGTGCCAGCAGACCAACGGGACTCCCATCAGAGCCCGGGGAGCTGTTTTTT. It codes for CASRPTGLPSEPGELFF.

J is TRBJ2-2 and V is TRBV6-6, with D tentatively TRBD1 (6 bases). CDR3 length equals 16 residues. Germline values: CDR1 MNHNY, CDR2 SVGAGI (reference sequence). V was trimmed by 6 bases and J by 1 base, leaving 15 bases between them. The CDR3 DNA reads as TGTGCCAGCAGCGAAAGGGGGACGTTGAACACCGGGGAGCTGTTTTTT. The encoded protein is CASSERGTLNTGELFF.